The source of this T cell receptor beta chain is a study of blood T cell repertoires in COVID-19. In the study overall: The United States, Italy and Spain supplied acute and convalescent COVID-19 samples. In each case, the material was cDNA or gDNA derived from T cells, B-cell-depleted T cells, or PBMCs.

Participants were aged about 18 to 90 years, lived in 20 to 25 US areas, and enrolled virtually. Cohort placement rested on clinical history that participants reported themselves. The V end lost 2 bases, the J end lost 1 base, and 17 bases lay between the germline ends. Germline loops: CDR1 MDHEN, CDR2 SYDVKM. CDR3 size: 17 residues. Clones were sequenced by immunoSEQ multiplex PCR, and TCRdb holds only the in-frame ones, with some missing. The sample gives over 250,000 clones, roughly 90% of which show up once; around 8.9% is in the top ten. Sequenced material: PBMCs or T cells enriched from blood (not recorded which). This clonotype originated in a woman younger than 30 who had recovered from COVID-19. The V gene is TRBV28, the J gene TRBJ1-1; TRBD1 is a possible D gene (5 bases). The CDR3 bases are TGTGCCAGCAGTTTACGATGGTACTACCAGGGGAACACTGAAGCTTTCTTT. Translation gives CASSLRWYYQGNTEAFF.